Each of the 24 T cell receptor beta chains below was sequenced from the same sample in a study of blood T cell repertoires in COVID-19. Sequencing used immunoSEQ multiplex PCR; TCRdb keeps in-frame clones, though not all of them. This sample carries 250,000 or so clones, under 85% of them seen once, and the ten largest clones take 5.5%. Sequenced sample: peripheral blood. The receptors stem from a human donor in a cohort sampled during active COVID-19.

This clone was seen a single time. The chain uses TRBV11-2 and TRBJ1-2; D not certain. Trimming cost V 4 bases and J 0 bases, with 21 bases left between them. The CDR3 has 18 residues. The germline V gene has CDR1 SGHAT and CDR2 FQNNGV. In DNA, the CDR3 is TGTGCCAGCAGCTCCCTCGCGGGCAGGCCCCGTGCTAACTATGGCTACACCTTC. Encoded protein: CASSSLAGRPRANYGYTF.

Only a few counts were recorded for this clone. V and J are TRBV5-5 and TRBJ1-1; the D gene is possibly TRBD1 (6 bases). Germline lookup yields CDR1 SGHKS and CDR2 YYEKEE (reference sequence). This CDR3 contains 14 residues. V shed 1 base and J shed 3 bases, with 10 bases lying between them. This chain's CDR3 is CASSLREGDTEAFF. The CDR3 DNA is TGTGCCAGCAGCTTGAGGGAGGGGGACACTGAAGCTTTCTTT. The whole variable domain, filled in from reference TRBV5-5 and TRBJ1-1, reads DAGVTQSPTHLIKTRGQQVTLRCSPISGHKSVSWYQQVLGQGPQFIFQYYEKEERGRGNFPDRFSARQFPNYSSELNVNALLLGDSALYLCASSLREGDTEAFFGQGTRLTVV.

This sequence joins TRBV28 and TRBJ1-2; possible D gene TRBD1, 5 bases. Germline CDR1 and CDR2: MDHEN and SYDVKM. V was pared by 6 bases and J by 4 bases, with 9 bases between. The CDR3 has 12 amino acids. The chain's CDR3 is CASRRQSYGYTF. CDR3 DNA sequence: TGTGCCAGCAGGAGACAGTCCTATGGCTACACCTTC.

The chain combines TRBV14 with TRBJ2-3; D is unclear. V was clipped by 0 bases and J by 4 bases, with 20 bases between them. From germline, CDR1 is SGHDN and CDR2 FVKESK. The CDR3 loop spans 18 amino acids. The CDR3 loop reads CASSQDPFRLTLADTQYF. CDR3 bases: TGTGCCAGCAGCCAAGACCCCTTTCGTCTAACCCTAGCAGATACGCAGTATTTT. The whole variable domain, remainder taken from reference TRBV14 and TRBJ2-3, is EAGVTQFPSHSVIEKGQTVTLRCDPISGHDNLYWYRRVMGKEIKFLLHFVKESKQDESGMPNNRFLAERTGGTYSTLKVQPAELEDSGVYFCASSQDPFRLTLADTQYFGPGTRLTVL.

The chain combines TRBV11-2 with TRBJ2-1; D not certain. V was clipped by 8 bases and J by 4 bases, with 24 bases between them. Germline assignment: CDR1 SGHAT and CDR2 FQNNGV. There are 17 residues in the CDR3. The CDR3 region is CASVIPNSPLKYNEQFF. The CDR3 region has the DNA TGTGCCAGCGTAATCCCAAACTCCCCTCTAAAATACAATGAGCAGTTCTTC. The complete variable domain, with remaining parts taken from reference TRBV11-2 and TRBJ2-1, reads EAGVAQSPRYKIIEKRQSVAFWCNPISGHATLYWYQQILGQGPKLLIQFQNNGVVDDSQLPKDRFSAERLKGVDSTLKIQPAKLEDSAVYLCASVIPNSPLKYNEQFFGPGTRLTVL.

With respect to this clone: Other DNA sequences in this sample translate to the same CDR3. V gene TRBV27 combines with J gene TRBJ1-1; perhaps TRBD1 as D (6 bases). The CDR3 has 13 residues. V was cut by 3 bases and J by 1 base, with 6 bases left in between. Germline V gives CDR1 MNHEY, CDR2 SMNVEV (reference sequence). The CDR3: CASSFRGNTEAFF. The CDR3 nucleotides are TGTGCCAGCAGTTTCAGGGGGAACACTGAAGCTTTCTTT.

The genes are TRBV5-1 and TRBJ2-3; 9 positions agree with TRBD1. Germline V CDR1 and CDR2: SGHRS, YFSETQ. The CDR3 is made up of 16 amino acids. The junction had 5 bases not matched to a gene; V was cut back by 0 bases and J by 3 bases. CDR3 residues: CASSLAVDRGTDTQYF. The CDR3 DNA reads as TGCGCCAGCAGCTTGGCCGTCGACAGGGGGACAGATACGCAGTATTTT.

This clone was observed a few times. J is TRBJ2-7 and V is TRBV7-9; 9 bases match TRBD1. CDR1 SEHNR and CDR2 FQNEAQ come from the germline V gene (reference sequence). Losses at the gene ends were 2 bases for V and 4 bases for J; bases not matched to a gene: 12. CDR3 size: 17 residues. DNA for the CDR3: TGTGCCAGCAGCTTAAGGGGTGGGACAGGGCTTGTGTACGAGCAGTACTTC. Amino acid sequence: CASSLRGGTGLVYEQYF. The full variable domain, its missing parts supplied by reference TRBV7-9 and TRBJ2-7, is DTGVSQNPRHKITKRGQNVTFRCDPISEHNRLYWYRQTLGQGPEFLTYFQNEAQLEKSRLLSDRFSAERPKGSFSTLEIQRTEQGDSAMYLCASSLRGGTGLVYEQYFGPGTRLTVT.

To note about this clone: This sample also contains other DNA sequences that code for the same CDR3. The rearrangement uses TRBV5-1 and TRBJ1-5; maybe TRBD1 (6 bases). Germline V CDR1 and CDR2: SGHRS, YFSETQ. CDR3 length equals 15 residues. V lost 2 bases to trimming and J lost 2 bases, with 11 bases between them. CDR3 sequence: CASSLSSGGNQPQHF. The CDR3 DNA is TGCGCCAGCAGCTTATCATCAGGGGGCAATCAGCCCCAGCATTTT.

A single count supports this clone. This rearrangement joins TRBV5-1 to TRBJ2-5; tentative D call: TRBD2 (7 bases). The CDR3 has 14 amino acids. CDR1 is SGHRS and CDR2 is YFSETQ in the germline V gene. Trimming removed 6 bases from V and 3 bases from J, with 15 bases in between. The CDR3 here is CASTRGAGEETQYF. CDR3 nucleotide sequence: TGCGCCAGCACCCGGGGGGCGGGGGAAGAGACCCAGTACTTC.

Only a few counts were recorded for this clone. This sequence joins TRBV6-2 or TRBV6-3 and TRBJ2-3, with D perhaps matching TRBD2 (7 bases). V was cut by 4 bases and J by 3 bases, with 11 bases left in between. Germline V gene data show CDR1 as MNHEY and CDR2 as SVGEGT. The CDR3 runs to 14 residues. The CDR3 region has the DNA TGTGCCAGCAGTTGGGGGGGCGAAACAGATACGCAGTATTTT. This encodes CASSWGGETDTQYF.

The chain employs TRBV6-1 and TRBJ2-2, with 9 bases that match TRBD2. CDR1 and CDR2 from the germline V gene are MNHNS and SASEGT. There are 16 residues in the CDR3. V was pared by 4 bases and J by 2 bases, with 5 bases of the junction left unmatched. CDR3 sequence (DNA): TGTGCCAGCAGTGCACGACTAGCGGCAAACACCGGGGAGCTGTTTTTT. This codes for CASSARLAANTGELFF.

This clone has only a few counts. The chain carries TRBV19 and TRBJ1-5; 9 nucleotides line up with TRBD1. CDR1 and CDR2 (germline): LNHDA, SQIVND (reference sequence). After removal of 7 bases from V and 1 base from J, the junction contained 5 bases not matched to a gene. This CDR3 is 15 amino acids long. The CDR3 protein is CASTSTGGSNQPQHF. Written as DNA, the CDR3 is TGTGCCAGTACTTCGACAGGGGGAAGCAATCAGCCCCAGCATTTT.

V usage is TRBV2 and J usage is TRBJ1-4, with D perhaps TRBD1 (5 bases). Per the germline V gene, CDR1 is SNHLY and CDR2 is FYNNEI. The CDR3 is 13 residues long. The germline V and J ends were trimmed by 8 bases and 3 bases, with 10 bases remaining between them. The CDR3 here is CASAGQANEKLFF. The CDR3, as DNA: TGTGCCAGCGCGGGGCAGGCTAATGAAAAACTGTTTTTT.

The chain has TRBV10-1 and TRBJ2-3; 7 bases match TRBD2. V was clipped by 2 bases and J by 0 bases; unmatched bases: 8. The CDR3 has 17 residues. CDR1 and CDR2 (germline): WNHNN, SYGVQD (reference sequence). In DNA form, the CDR3 reads TGCGCCAGCAGTGAGGAGTGGGGGGGTATTAGCACAGATACGCAGTATTTT. Translating gives CASSEEWGGISTDTQYF.

Regarding this clone: Other DNA sequences within the sample encode an identical CDR3. The V call is TRBV5-1, the J call TRBJ1-1; TRBD1 matches at 8 bases. The germline V gene encodes CDR1 SGHRS and CDR2 YFSETQ. J lost 1 base, V lost 2 bases, and 1 base had no gene match. CDR3 length: 14 residues. CDR3 nucleotides: TGCGCCAGCAGCTTTGGGACAGGGAACACTGAAGCTTTCTTT. As protein: CASSFGTGNTEAFF.

The gene calls are TRBV5-1 and TRBJ2-5; TRBD1 is a possible D gene (6 bases). The CDR3 is 11 amino acids. The V end was cut by 6 bases, the J end by 3 bases, with 6 bases between. The germline CDR1 and CDR2 sequences are SGHRS and YFSETQ. The CDR3 reads CASKGEETQYF. Written as DNA, the CDR3 is TGCGCCAGCAAGGGGGAAGAGACCCAGTACTTC.

The rearrangement links TRBV29-1 to TRBJ1-1; 7 bases map to TRBD1. J lost 5 bases, V lost 1 base, and 7 bases had no gene match. CDR1 is SQVTM and CDR2 is ANQGSEA in the germline V gene. CDR3 length: 14 residues. The CDR3 region has the DNA TGCAGCGTTGAAGTGGGCAGGGGGAGGACTGAAGCTTTCTTT. Protein product: CSVEVGRGRTEAFF.

This clone was picked up one time. The rearrangement joins TRBV5-4 to TRBJ2-1, with TRBD2 identical over 11 bases. Germline CDR1 is SGHNT and CDR2 is YYREEE (reference sequence). Losses at the gene ends were 3 bases for V and 0 bases for J; bases not matched to a gene: 5. This CDR3 has 17 residues. CDR3 DNA sequence: TGTGCCAGCAGCTCCAAGACTAGCGGGAACTCCTACAATGAGCAGTTCTTC. Its translation: CASSSKTSGNSYNEQFF.

The chain employs TRBV5-1 and TRBJ1-6; 9 bases are a match to TRBD1. Germline trimming cut 6 bases from V and 8 bases from J; bases unmatched to any gene: 12. CDR1 is SGHRS and CDR2 is YFSETQ in the germline V gene. The CDR3 contains 16 residues. The CDR3 protein is CASTPGLRQGDSPLHF. DNA for the CDR3: TGCGCCAGCACCCCTGGGCTTAGACAGGGGGATTCACCCCTCCACTTT.

V is TRBV27 and J is TRBJ1-4; TRBD1 matches at 9 bases. J lost 0 bases, V lost 2 bases, and 10 bases had no gene match. The CDR3 loop spans 19 amino acids. CDR1 and CDR2 (germline): MNHEY, SMNVEV (reference sequence). In DNA, the CDR3 is TGTGCCAGCAGTTTAAGGGGGACAGGGTTAGGCACAACTAATGAAAAACTGTTTTTT. Amino acid sequence: CASSLRGTGLGTTNEKLFF.

V usage is TRBV7-2 and J usage is TRBJ2-1; D is possibly TRBD2 (5 bases). Germline lookup yields CDR1 SGHTA and CDR2 FQGNSA. V lost 0 bases, J lost 0 bases, and 6 bases lay in between. The length of the CDR3 is 15 residues. The CDR3 region is CASSLAGDSYNEQFF. The CDR3 DNA sequence: TGTGCCAGCAGCTTAGCGGGAGACTCCTACAATGAGCAGTTCTTC. Drawing the rest from reference TRBV7-2 and TRBJ2-1, the complete variable domain is GAGVSQSPSNKVTEKGKDVELRCDPISGHTALYWYRQSLGQGLEFLIYFQGNSAPDKSGLPSDRFSAERTGGSVSTLTIQRTQQEDSAVYLCASSLAGDSYNEQFFGPGTRLTVL.

This chain uses TRBV7-3 with TRBJ2-2; 7 bases match TRBD2. The CDR3 consists of 15 residues. Germline V gene sequence: CDR1 SGHTA, CDR2 FQGTGA. V trimming: 5 bases; J trimming: 2 bases; junction bases outside the gene matches: 5. The CDR3 sequence: CASSRGGGNTGELFF. In DNA form, the CDR3 reads TGTGCCAGCAGCCGGGGCGGGGGTAACACCGGGGAGCTGTTTTTT.

The chain joins TRBV6-5 to TRBJ1-1; 9 bases are shared with TRBD1. The germline V gene encodes CDR1 MNHEY and CDR2 SVGAGI. The CDR3 contains 14 residues. V was pared by 6 bases and J by 5 bases, with 7 bases of the junction left unmatched. CDR3 coding DNA: TGTGCCAGCAGAGACAGGGGGTCAGGAACTGAAGCTTTCTTT. It translates to CASRDRGSGTEAFF.